This TCR beta chain stems from a study of cytomegalovirus exposure and HLA in healthy donors. Repertoires were generated with immunoSEQ multiplex PCR, while TCRdb's copy carries only in-frame clones and drops some. The sample gives 150,000 to 200,000 clones, 86% of which show up once; roughly 6.6% is in the top ten. V was pared by 1 base and J by 7 bases, with 20 bases between. This CDR3 has 16 amino acids. Germline CDR1 and CDR2: MNHEY and SMNVEV (reference sequence). The sequence was obtained from a man aged 25-40 years in good health and CMV-seropositive. Sequenced: PBMCs. The genes are TRBV27 and TRBJ2-7; TRBD1 or TRBD2 may be the D gene (6 bases each). CDR3 residues: CASSLFVYPGAREQYF. CDR3 coding DNA: TGTGCCAGCAGTTTATTTGTATACCCGGGGGCCAGAGAGCAGTACTTC.